This entry features one T cell receptor (beta chain) sequence. Its specificity is not known. This entry belongs to a study of shared clonotypes between healthy human individuals. Overall study findings and caveats: When naive CD4 clonotypes were compared across a handful of donors, 4% to 6.5% were shared.

Cells designated naive CD8 were CD45RO-negative and were positively selected for CCR7, with terminally differentiated effector memory CD45RA+ cells excluded. Caucasian adults residing in Nashville, Tennessee made up all the donors. With 6 bases removed from V and 2 bases from J, the gap between germline ends came to 17 bases. The CDR3 is 15 residues long. Per the germline V gene, CDR1 is MNHEY and CDR2 is SVGAGI. The repertoire was sequenced with immunoSEQ multiplex PCR; TCRdb's copy has only in-frame clones and lacks some. The sample lists around 700,000 clones, 92% occurring once. The chain carries TRBV6-5 and TRBJ2-7; D is uncertain. What was sequenced was naive CD8+ T cells sorted from blood. This TCR derives from a man aged 30-40 years in good health. The CDR3 DNA is TGTGCCAGCAGCCCAAGGCCCACTAACACCTACGAGCAGTACTTC. This encodes CASSPRPTNTYEQYF.